Following are 7 T cell receptor beta chains from one sample sequenced in a study of shared clonotypes between healthy human individuals. The protocol was immunoSEQ multiplex PCR, while the TCRdb copy is restricted to in-frame clones and leaves out a portion. The repertoire holds roughly 2,500,000 clones, with approximately 94% as singletons. The sequencing input was naive CD4+ T cells from PBMCs. As for subset: CD45RA+ positively selected. The receptors derive from a man younger than 30 in good health. Some clones in this sample may be carry-over from other donors' samples.

The rearrangement joins TRBV10-3 to TRBJ1-1; TRBD1 agrees at 8 bases. This CDR3 contains 14 residues. CDR1 is ENHRY, CDR2 SYGVKD, per germline. Trimming removed 7 bases from V and 6 bases from J; junction bases left unmatched: 10. The CDR3 region has the DNA TGTGCCATCACCAGAGACAGGGGAGTCTCTGAAGCTTTCTTT. Translated: CAITRDRGVSEAFF.

This clone was seen just once. This chain links TRBV7-9 with TRBJ1-5; D not resolved. Germline V lookup: CDR1 SEHNR, CDR2 FQNEAQ (reference sequence). The CDR3 has 14 amino acids. V shed 1 base and J shed 9 bases, with 13 bases lying between them. This CDR3 is CASSLEGSRGPQHF. In DNA form, the CDR3 reads TGTGCCAGCAGCTTAGAGGGTTCCCGCGGGCCCCAGCATTTT.

Turning to this clone: Other DNA sequences within the sample encode an identical CDR3. The chain recombines TRBV6-5 with TRBJ1-4, with 7 bases matching TRBD1. Germline values: CDR1 MNHEY, CDR2 SVGAGI. This CDR3 has 14 residues. Germline trimming cut 2 bases from V and 5 bases from J; bases unmatched to any gene: 2. CDR3 nucleotide sequence: TGTGCCAGCAGTTACGGGACAGTAAATGAAAAACTGTTTTTT. This encodes CASSYGTVNEKLFF.

The CDR3 region is CASSGTGGETQYF. The DNA for the CDR3 is TGTGCCAGCTCAGGAACCGGGGGGGAGACCCAGTACTTC. The chain combines TRBV18 with TRBJ2-5; 7 nucleotides align to TRBD2. V was clipped by 5 bases and J by 5 bases; unmatched bases: 5. The germline gives CDR1 KGHSH, CDR2 LQKENI. The CDR3 runs 13 residues.

This chain uses TRBV11-3 with TRBJ2-1; TRBD2 agrees at 7 bases. V shed 5 bases and J 4 bases; nucleotides not matched to a gene: 11. The CDR3 has 16 residues. The V gene's germline CDR1 is SGHNT and CDR2 YENEEA. The CDR3 nucleotides are TGTGCCAGCAGCCCCGATTTGAATAGCGGGTACAATGAGCAGTTCTTC. Amino acids: CASSPDLNSGYNEQFF.

The CDR3 DNA follows: TGTGCCAGCAAAGGACAGGGGGACTATGGCTACACCTTC. Translation gives CASKGQGDYGYTF. The rearrangement links TRBV6-5 to TRBJ1-2; TRBD1 aligns across 10 bases. V was pared by 7 bases and J by 3 bases, with 2 bases of the junction left unmatched. The CDR3 has 13 amino acids. Germline V gives CDR1 MNHEY, CDR2 SVGAGI.

This clone was detected only a few times. The chain has TRBV10-1 and TRBJ2-7; 8 positions agree with TRBD2. This CDR3 has 15 amino acids. The junction had 10 bases not matched to a gene; V was cut back by 4 bases and J by 5 bases. Germline V gene data show CDR1 as WNHNN and CDR2 as SYGVQD (reference sequence). The CDR3 nucleotides read TGCGCCAGCAGTGCATCAGCGGGAGTAGTCAACGAGCAGTACTTC. Encoded protein: CASSASAGVVNEQYF.